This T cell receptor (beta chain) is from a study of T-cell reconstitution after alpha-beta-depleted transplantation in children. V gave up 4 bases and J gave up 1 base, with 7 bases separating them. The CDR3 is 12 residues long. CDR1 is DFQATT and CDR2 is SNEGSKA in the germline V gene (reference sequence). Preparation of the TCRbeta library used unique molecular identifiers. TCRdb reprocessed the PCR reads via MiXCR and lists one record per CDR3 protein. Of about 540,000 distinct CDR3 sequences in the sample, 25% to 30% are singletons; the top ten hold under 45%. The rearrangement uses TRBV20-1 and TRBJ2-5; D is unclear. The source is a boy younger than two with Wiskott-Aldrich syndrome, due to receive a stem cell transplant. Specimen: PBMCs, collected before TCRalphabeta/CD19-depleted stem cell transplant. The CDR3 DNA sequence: TGCAGTGCTAAAGTGGGCCAAGAGACCCAGTACTTC. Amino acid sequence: CSAKVGQETQYF.